These 2 T cell receptor beta chains came from one sample sequenced in a study of T cell repertoires in cytomegalovirus infection. Antigens for these TCRs are unknown. TCRdb ran MiXCR on the reads and lists one entry per CDR3 protein. Altogether fewer than 950,000 distinct CDR3 sequences are present, 32% being singletons, with the ten largest covering around 11%. This sample comprised cultured CD8+ T cells from PBMCs, obtained from culture after CMV antigen stimulation. All receptors come from a human donor in good health (CMV status not recorded). Some clones in this sample may be carry-over from other donors' samples.

This clonotype was seen a few times. The chain employs TRBV7-9 and TRBJ1-5; 10 nucleotides agree with TRBD1. Trimming removed 4 bases from V and 6 bases from J; junction bases left unmatched: 12. The CDR3 sequence is 17 residues long. CDR1 and CDR2 from the germline V gene are SEHNR and FQNEAQ (reference sequence). CDR3 in DNA: TGTGCCAGCAGCTCTACACGGGGACAGGGGTACGGTCAGCCCCAGCATTTT. This gives the protein CASSSTRGQGYGQPQHF.

The chain combines TRBV2 with TRBJ2-5; D gene unclear. The V end lost 7 bases, the J end lost 0 bases, and 9 bases lay between the germline ends. In germline, CDR1 is SNHLY, CDR2 FYNNEI. The CDR3 is 13 residues long. The CDR3 here is CASIHWNQETQYF. In DNA form, the CDR3 reads TGTGCCAGCATTCACTGGAACCAAGAGACCCAGTACTTC. Full variable domain (outside the CDR3, taken from reference TRBV2 and TRBJ2-5): EPEVTQTPSHQVTQMGQEVILRCVPISNHLYFYWYRQILGQKVEFLVSFYNNEISEKSEIFDDQFSVERPDGSNFTLKIRSTKLEDSAMYFCASIHWNQETQYFGPGTRLLVL.